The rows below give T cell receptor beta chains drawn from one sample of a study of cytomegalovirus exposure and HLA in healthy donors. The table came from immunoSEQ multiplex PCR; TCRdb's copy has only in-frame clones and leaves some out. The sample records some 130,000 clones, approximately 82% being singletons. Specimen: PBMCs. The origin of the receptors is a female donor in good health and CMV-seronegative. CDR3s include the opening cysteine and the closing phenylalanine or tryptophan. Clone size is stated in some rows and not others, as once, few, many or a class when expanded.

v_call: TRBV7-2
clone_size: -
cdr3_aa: CASSPQETQYF

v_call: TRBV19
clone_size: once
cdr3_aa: CASSIGDRATDTQYF

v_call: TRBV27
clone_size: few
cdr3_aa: CASSRTDSGANVLTF

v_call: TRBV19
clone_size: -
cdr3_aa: CASSPSGRGTYNEQFF

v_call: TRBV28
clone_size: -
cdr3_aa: CASSTFSDRGTEAFF

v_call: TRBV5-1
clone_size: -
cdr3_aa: CASTPKVQGTPTWNTEAFF

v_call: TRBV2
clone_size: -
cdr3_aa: CASSEAERNQPQHF

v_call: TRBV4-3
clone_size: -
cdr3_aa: CASSQVLGLSNEQFF

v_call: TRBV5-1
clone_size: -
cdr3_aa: CASSTRDRDEKLFF

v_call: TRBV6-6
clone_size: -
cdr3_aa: CASSYAPGVGTDTQYF

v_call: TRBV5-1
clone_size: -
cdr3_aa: CASSADRFYEQYF

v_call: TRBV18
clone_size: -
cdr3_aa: CASSPPGVVGTYEQYF

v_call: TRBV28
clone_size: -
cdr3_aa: CASSGTSGIEQFF

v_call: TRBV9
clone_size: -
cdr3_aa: CASSEGGRTYEQYF

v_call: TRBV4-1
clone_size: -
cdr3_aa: CASSQALQGYEQYF

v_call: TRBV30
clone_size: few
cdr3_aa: CAWKMGPYEQYF

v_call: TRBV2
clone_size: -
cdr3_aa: CASSDLTDTQYF

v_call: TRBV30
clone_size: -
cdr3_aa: CAWEPKTHTNTQYF

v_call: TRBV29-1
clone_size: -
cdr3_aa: CSVYGEVGNEKLFF

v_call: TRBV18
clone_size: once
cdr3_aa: CASSPPYNSNQPQHF

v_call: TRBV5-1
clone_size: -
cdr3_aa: CASSPGQENTGELFF

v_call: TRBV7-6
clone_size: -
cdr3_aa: CASSPTPGRDYEQYF

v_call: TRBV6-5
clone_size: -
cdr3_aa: CASTKISTGSYEQYF

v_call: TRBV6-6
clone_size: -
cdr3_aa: CASSYGRGELFF

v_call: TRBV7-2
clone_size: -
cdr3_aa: CASSSPSGTGGAERTEAFF

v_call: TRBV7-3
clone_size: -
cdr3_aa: CASSPGTSGSHTDTQYF

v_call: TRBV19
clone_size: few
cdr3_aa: CASSGTANSGNTIYF

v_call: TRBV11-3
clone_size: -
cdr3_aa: CASSPGLAGGSRDEQFF

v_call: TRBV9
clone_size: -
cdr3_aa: CASSEQGARTGELFF

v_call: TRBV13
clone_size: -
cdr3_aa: CASSPWDREGNYGYTF

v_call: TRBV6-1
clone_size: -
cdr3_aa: CASDRVNSNQPQHF